Below, 23 T cell receptor beta chains from the same sample are listed, as sequenced in a study of metastatic and nonmetastatic thyroid tumors. TCRdb used MiXCR to call clones anew from the PCR reads. The sample holds over 35,000 clones, around 16% seen once. Prior to thyroid surgery, none of the patients had received any treatment. The specimen sequenced was tumor tissue. Every receptor here comes from a female donor with papillary thyroid cancer or a benign thyroid nodule (not recorded which). Some clones in this sample may be carry-over from other donors' samples.

In its sample, this clone ranks as medium-sized. The rearrangement uses TRBV6-5 and TRBJ2-7; D remains unclear. Looked up from germline, CDR1 is MNHEY and CDR2 is SVGAGI. The CDR3 runs 17 residues. V dropped 0 bases and J dropped 0 bases, with 15 bases sitting between them. For the CDR3, the DNA is TGTGCCAGCAGTTACTCCCAAAAACCGATCCCCTCCTACGAGCAGTACTTC. This gives the protein CASSYSQKPIPSYEQYF.

On this clone itself: This may arise from a read error, as a much more abundant clone is one base away. V usage is TRBV5-1 and J usage is TRBJ1-4; TRBD1 matches at 7 bases. The CDR3 loop spans 17 amino acids. The V gene's germline CDR1 is SGHRS and CDR2 YFSETQ. Trimming cost V 3 bases and J 6 bases; bases outside gene matches: 14. The DNA of the CDR3 is TGCGCCAGCAGCTCCGTGGGGATGACAGGGCGTGATGAAAAACTGTTTTTT. Amino acid sequence: CASSSVGMTGRDEKLFF.

This clone was seen a handful of times. The chain uses TRBV5-6 and TRBJ2-6; tentatively, D is TRBD1 (6 bases). The germline gives CDR1 SGHDT, CDR2 YYEEEE. The V gene lost 6 bases and the J gene lost 0 bases, with 19 bases spanning the gap. The CDR3 extends over 18 amino acids. The CDR3 sequence is CASKQLTGYVSGANVLTF. For the CDR3, the DNA is TGTGCCAGCAAACAACTTACAGGGTATGTCTCTGGGGCCAACGTCCTGACTTTC.

This clone was detected ten times or more. The CDR3 nucleotides read TGTGCCAGCAGTTTAGTCGGGGTTAGCAATCAGCCCCAGCATTTT. Translated, it gives CASSLVGVSNQPQHF. V gene TRBV12-3 or TRBV12-4 combines with J gene TRBJ1-5; unclear D gene. V was cut by 1 base and J by 0 bases, with 7 bases left in between. There are 15 residues in the CDR3.

This clone was counted many times. V usage is TRBV19 and J usage is TRBJ2-1; tentative D call: TRBD2 (5 bases). Trimming shortened V by 5 bases and J by 5 bases, and 19 bases separated the two germline ends. From germline, CDR1 is LNHDA and CDR2 SQIVND (reference sequence). The CDR3 runs 16 residues. The CDR3 here is CASSPRTGVENNEQFF. Here the CDR3 DNA reads TGTGCCAGTAGTCCAAGGACTGGAGTGGAAAACAATGAGCAGTTCTTC.

Ten or more counts support this clone. The CDR3 region is CASSLSRQETQYF. DNA for the CDR3: TGTGCCAGCAGCTTGTCCCGTCAAGAGACCCAGTACTTC. The V and J genes are TRBV7-6 and TRBJ2-5; no clear D gene. V lost 3 bases to trimming and J lost 2 bases, with 7 bases between them. This CDR3 comprises 13 residues. CDR1 is SGHVS and CDR2 is FNYEAQ in the germline V gene.

This clone was recorded many times. The chain uses TRBV28 and TRBJ1-1; D gene uncertain. Trimming pared 1 base from V and 4 bases from J, leaving 7 bases between. In germline, CDR1 is MDHEN, CDR2 SYDVKM. CDR3 length equals 13 residues. DNA for the CDR3: TGTGCCAGCAGTTTATCCGTTCCCACTGAAGCTTTCTTT. This encodes CASSLSVPTEAFF.

A note on this clone: The junction and the germline gene differ at one end; a read error may be behind it. This rearrangement joins TRBV2 to TRBJ1-1, with 7 bases fitting TRBD1. CDR1 is SNHLY and CDR2 is FYNNEI in the germline V gene. The CDR3 has 17 residues. CDR3 sequence reads: CASIGPLLTGRGTEAFF. CDR3 in DNA: TGTGCCAGCATTGGCCCCCTACTGACAGGGAGAGGAACTGAGGCTTTCTTT.

This clone was observed at least ten times. The rearrangement links TRBV3-1 to TRBJ2-5; D gene unclear. The CDR3 has 12 amino acids. Germline CDR1 and CDR2: LGHDT and YNNKEL (reference sequence). Between the trimmed V and J ends, which lost 2 bases and 5 bases, there was a span of 6 bases. CDR3 DNA: TGTGCCAGCAGCCAATTTGGGGAGACCCAGTACTTC. Translated, it gives CASSQFGETQYF.

V usage is TRBV20-1 and J usage is TRBJ1-1, with D maybe TRBD1 (5 bases). The CDR3 consists of 16 residues. V gave up 0 bases and J gave up 5 bases, with 19 bases separating them. Germline CDR1 DFQATT, CDR2 SNEGSKA (reference sequence). The DNA of the CDR3 is TGCAGTGCTAGAGACAGTTCGTTGGGGGGGAGGACTGAAGCTTTCTTT. Encoded protein: CSARDSSLGGRTEAFF.

The CDR3 bases are TGTGCCATTGCGGGACAGGGGTTATCGGGCTACACCTTC. It codes for CAIAGQGLSGYTF. The gene calls are TRBV2 and TRBJ1-2, with 10 bases that match TRBD1. J was trimmed by 8 bases and V by 10 bases; bases with no gene match: 10. This CDR3 region has 13 residues. Germline lookup yields CDR1 SNHLY and CDR2 FYNNEI. The full variable domain, its missing parts supplied by reference TRBV2 and TRBJ1-2, is EPEVTQTPSHQVTQMGQEVILRCVPISNHLYFYWYRQILGQKVEFLVSFYNNEISEKSEIFDDQFSVERPDGSNFTLKIRSTKLEDSAMYFCAIAGQGLSGYTFGSGTRLTVV.

The chain recombines TRBV6-1 with TRBJ1-3; no clear D gene. Germline CDR1 MNHNS, CDR2 SASEGT. This CDR3 contains 14 residues. The V gene lost 7 bases and the J gene lost 4 bases, with 14 bases spanning the gap. CDR3 loop: CASITPVGGNTIYF. CDR3 nucleotides: TGTGCCAGCATCACCCCGGTCGGGGGAAACACCATATATTTT.

This clone was detected ten times or more. CDR3 residues: CSARPSGTDVSPLHF. CDR3 bases: TGCAGTGCTAGACCCTCCGGGACAGACGTATCACCCCTCCACTTT. The J gene is TRBJ1-6, the V gene TRBV20-1; 7 nucleotides match TRBD1. CDR3 length: 15 residues. With 2 bases clipped from V and 10 bases from J, the junction kept 11 bases outside the gene matches. Germline-derived CDR1 and CDR2 are DFQATT and SNEGSKA (reference sequence).

This clone was counted at least ten times. The chain links TRBV11-2 to TRBJ2-7; D unclear. The CDR3 is 14 amino acids. Germline-derived CDR1 and CDR2 are SGHAT and FQNNGV. Between the trimmed V and J ends, which lost 5 bases and 4 bases, there was a span of 15 bases. The CDR3 DNA follows: TGTGCCAGCAGCATCCTTCCCGAGGCATACGAGCAGTACTTC. It translates to CASSILPEAYEQYF. Supplemented by reference TRBV11-2 and TRBJ2-7, the full variable domain reads EAGVAQSPRYKIIEKRQSVAFWCNPISGHATLYWYQQILGQGPKLLIQFQNNGVVDDSQLPKDRFSAERLKGVDSTLKIQPAKLEDSAVYLCASSILPEAYEQYFGPGTRLTVT.

This clone came up many times. This sequence joins TRBV15 and TRBJ1-4; 7 positions match TRBD1. Trimming at V came to 1 base and at J to 4 bases, leaving 3 bases not matched to a gene. Germline loops: CDR1 LNHNV, CDR2 YYDKDF (reference sequence). This CDR3 comprises 15 residues. This CDR3 is CATSRGGTDNEKLFF. CDR3 coding DNA: TGTGCCACCAGCAGAGGAGGGACAGATAATGAAAAACTGTTTTTT.

The J gene is TRBJ2-1, the V gene TRBV19; TRBD1 agrees at 10 bases. CDR1 LNHDA and CDR2 SQIVND come from the germline V gene (reference sequence). Trimming took 6 bases from V and 15 from J; bases not matched to a gene: 17. The CDR3 contains 15 residues. CDR3 amino acids: CASRPGVGTGVFRFF. The CDR3 bases are TGTGCCAGTAGACCTGGGGTCGGGACAGGGGTTTTCCGGTTCTTC.

This chain uses TRBV20-1 with TRBJ2-7, with D possibly TRBD2 on 6 matching bases. CDR1 and CDR2 from the germline V gene are DFQATT and SNEGSKA (reference sequence). The length of the CDR3 is 18 residues. V was cut by 1 base and J by 3 bases, with 25 bases left in between. The CDR3 coding sequence is TGCAGTGCTAGAGTGGCCAGTCCCTGGAGGGTCCGTTACTACGAGCAGTACTTC. It yields the protein CSARVASPWRVRYYEQYF.

This clone was found many times. The rearrangement joins TRBV24-1 to TRBJ2-3; 7 bases map to TRBD2. The germline V gene has CDR1 KGHDR and CDR2 SFDVKD. After removal of 4 bases from V and 4 bases from J, the junction contained 13 bases not matched to a gene. The CDR3 is made up of 17 amino acids. CDR3 amino acids: CATSEPRGGLGADTQYF. The CDR3 bases are TGTGCCACCAGTGAGCCTAGGGGAGGGCTAGGGGCAGATACGCAGTATTTT.

The table lists this clone with many counts. The chain joins TRBV28 to TRBJ1-2, with TRBD1 as a possible D gene (5 bases). The CDR3 length is 19 residues. Between the trimmed V and J ends, which lost 6 bases and 2 bases, there was a span of 28 bases. Per germline, CDR1 MDHEN and CDR2 SYDVKM. CDR3 residues: CASSRILDSNPFENYGYTF. The CDR3 nucleotides read TGTGCCAGCAGCCGTATACTAGACAGTAACCCCTTTGAGAACTATGGCTACACCTTC.

This clone occurred many times. This chain joins TRBV7-9 and TRBJ2-7; D is perhaps TRBD1 (6 bases). The CDR3 extends over 13 amino acids. Germline CDR1 reads SEHNR; CDR2 reads FQNEAQ (reference sequence). V lost 2 bases and J 6 bases, leaving 11 bases between the germline ends. Here the CDR3 reads CASSLLQGSEQYF. The CDR3 nucleotides read TGTGCCAGCAGCTTACTCCAGGGGTCCGAGCAGTACTTC.

This clone has at least ten counts. The identical CDR3 is also encoded by other nucleotide sequences in the sample. This sequence joins TRBV29-1 and TRBJ2-1, with no clear D. Trimming removed 4 bases at V and 6 bases at J, with 10 bases between. This CDR3 has 12 residues. The V gene's germline CDR1 is SQVTM and CDR2 ANQGSEA. This chain's CDR3 is CSVGPSVNEQFF. DNA for the CDR3: TGCAGCGTTGGTCCTTCGGTCAATGAGCAGTTCTTC.

This clone was observed at least ten times. This sequence joins TRBV20-1 and TRBJ2-1, with D possibly TRBD1 on 6 matching bases. This CDR3 is 15 amino acids long. CDR1 DFQATT and CDR2 SNEGSKA come from the germline V gene (reference sequence). V was clipped by 7 bases and J by 7 bases, with 23 bases between them. Here the CDR3 reads CSVRGTGHIENEQFF. The CDR3 nucleotides read TGCAGTGTTCGTGGTACAGGGCATATTGAGAATGAGCAGTTCTTC.

In this sample, this clone turned up many times. A junction end diverges from the germline sequence, so it may reflect a read error. V is TRBV7-7 and J is TRBJ2-5, with unresolved D. Per germline, CDR1 SSHAT and CDR2 FNYEAQ (reference sequence). The length of the CDR3 is 13 residues. CDR3 DNA: TGTGCTAGCAGCTTAGTTACGCAAGAGACCCAGTACTTC. Translating gives CASSLVTQETQYF.